These 8 T cell receptor beta chains were all obtained from the same sample, sequenced in a study of cytomegalovirus exposure and HLA in healthy donors. 13 Jbeta primers and 60 Vbeta primers were used for the PCR. TCRdb's copy holds only in-frame clones and misses some; the assay was immunoSEQ multiplex PCR. Found here are some 130,000 clones, about 80% of them singletons; the top ten hold roughly 4%. The source material was PBMCs. All receptors come from a woman aged 40-49 years in good health and CMV-seronegative.

The gene calls are TRBV9 and TRBJ1-5; 7 positions agree with TRBD1. V lost 4 bases, J lost 3 bases, and 7 bases stayed unmatched. CDR3 length equals 15 residues. The germline CDR1 and CDR2 sequences are SGDLS and YYNGEE. The CDR3 sequence: CASSSLGQSNQPQHF. CDR3 nucleotides: TGTGCCAGCAGCTCCTTGGGACAGTCCAATCAGCCCCAGCATTTT.

The chain has TRBV28 and TRBJ2-3, with 8 bases matching TRBD2. V shed 7 bases and J 8 bases; nucleotides not matched to a gene: 11. Germline V gene data show CDR1 as MDHEN and CDR2 as SYDVKM. The CDR3 runs 14 residues. The CDR3 here is CASKGTRSLGTQYF. The CDR3 nucleotides are TGTGCCAGCAAGGGGACTAGGAGTTTGGGTACGCAGTATTTT.

The rearrangement joins TRBV4-2 to TRBJ2-1, with TRBD2 as a possible D gene (6 bases). Germline values: CDR1 LGHNA, CDR2 YNFKEQ. The CDR3 has 17 amino acids. Trimming took 4 bases from V and 7 from J, leaving 23 bases between them. This CDR3 is CASSPLLAGPIPNEQFF. The CDR3 DNA reads as TGTGCCAGCAGCCCCCTCCTTGCGGGACCCATTCCGAATGAGCAGTTCTTC.

The chain combines TRBV4-2 with TRBJ1-3; TRBD1 agrees at 10 bases. With V trimmed by 2 bases and J by 3 bases, 4 bases remained unmatched. Germline assignment: CDR1 LGHNA and CDR2 YNFKEQ. The CDR3 is made up of 16 amino acids. As DNA, the CDR3 is TGTGCCAGCAGCCAACATAGGACAGGGGGTGGAAACACCATATATTTT. This sequence encodes CASSQHRTGGGNTIYF.

J is TRBJ2-3 and V is TRBV5-1; TRBD2 aligns across 11 bases. The junction had 8 bases not matched to a gene; V was cut back by 4 bases and J by 4 bases. The CDR3 covers 16 residues. Looked up from germline, CDR1 is SGHRS and CDR2 is YFSETQ. CDR3: CASSPVAGGPPDTQYF. The CDR3 DNA sequence: TGCGCCAGCAGCCCAGTAGCGGGAGGGCCTCCAGATACGCAGTATTTT.

The chain carries TRBV14 and TRBJ2-3; TRBD2 might be the D (6 bases). V shed 3 bases and J shed 0 bases, with 10 bases lying between them. The CDR3 is made up of 15 amino acids. Germline lookup yields CDR1 SGHDN and CDR2 FVKESK. Written as DNA, the CDR3 is TGTGCCAGCAGCCACGGGACTTCTAGCACAGATACGCAGTATTTT. Residues: CASSHGTSSTDTQYF.

The sample holds a few counts of this clone. The chain couples TRBV19 to TRBJ1-6; no reliable D call. The germline V and J ends were trimmed by 1 base and 11 bases, with 6 bases remaining between them. CDR3 length: 12 residues. The germline gives CDR1 LNHDA, CDR2 SQIVND (reference sequence). Here the CDR3 reads CASSIARAPLHF. CDR3 DNA sequence: TGTGCCAGTAGTATAGCTCGGGCACCCCTCCACTTT.

This clone has a handful of counts. The V call is TRBV9, the J call TRBJ1-2; tentatively, D is TRBD1 (5 bases). This CDR3 region has 16 residues. From germline, CDR1 is SGDLS and CDR2 YYNGEE. Trimming removed 4 bases at V and 2 bases at J, with 18 bases between. CDR3 bases: TGTGCCAGCAGCCCGGCGCTGGCAGGGCGGAACTATGGCTACACCTTC. This codes for CASSPALAGRNYGYTF.